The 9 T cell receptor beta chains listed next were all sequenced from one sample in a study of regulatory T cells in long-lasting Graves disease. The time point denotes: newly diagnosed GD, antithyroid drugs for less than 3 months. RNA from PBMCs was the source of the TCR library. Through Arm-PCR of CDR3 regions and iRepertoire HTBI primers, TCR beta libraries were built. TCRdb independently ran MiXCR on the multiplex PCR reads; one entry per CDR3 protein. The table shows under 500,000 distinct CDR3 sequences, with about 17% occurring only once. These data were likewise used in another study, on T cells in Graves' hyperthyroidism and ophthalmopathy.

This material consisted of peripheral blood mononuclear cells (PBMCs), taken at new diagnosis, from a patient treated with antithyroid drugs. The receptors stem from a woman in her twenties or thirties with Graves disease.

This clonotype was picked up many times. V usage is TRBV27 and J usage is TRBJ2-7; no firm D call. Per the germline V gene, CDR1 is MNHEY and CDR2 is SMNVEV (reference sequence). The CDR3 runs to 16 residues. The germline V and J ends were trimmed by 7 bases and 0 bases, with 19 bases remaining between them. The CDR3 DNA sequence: TGTGCCAGCAAGATACCCAAGAGTACATTCTCCTACGAGCAGTACTTC. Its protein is CASKIPKSTFSYEQYF.

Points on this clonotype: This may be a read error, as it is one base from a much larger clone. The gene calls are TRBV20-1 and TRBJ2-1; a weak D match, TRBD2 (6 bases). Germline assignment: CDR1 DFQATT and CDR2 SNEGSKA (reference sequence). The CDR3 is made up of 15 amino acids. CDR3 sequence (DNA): TGCAGTGCTAGAGTCGGGAGTGGGTCCTACAATGCGCAGTTCTTC. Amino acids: CSARVGSGSYNAQFF.

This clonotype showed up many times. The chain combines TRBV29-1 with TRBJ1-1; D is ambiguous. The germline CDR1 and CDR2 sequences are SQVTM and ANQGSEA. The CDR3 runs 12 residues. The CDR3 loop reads CTTSNGNTEAFF. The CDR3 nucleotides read TGCACCACCAGCAACGGGAACACTGAAGCTTTCTTT. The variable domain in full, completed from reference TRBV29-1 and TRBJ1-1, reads SAVISQKPSRDICQRGTSLTIQCQVDSQVTMMFWYRQQPGQSLTLIATANQGSEATYESGFVIDKFPISRPNLTFSTLTVSNMSPEDSSIYLCTTSNGNTEAFFGQGTRLTVV.

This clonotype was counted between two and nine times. This CDR3 reads CSASPSVAGELTDTQYF. The CDR3 DNA sequence: TGCAGTGCTAGTCCCTCAGTAGCGGGGGAACTCACAGATACGCAGTATTTT. The gene calls are TRBV20-1 and TRBJ2-3, with 9 bases fitting TRBD2. Unmatched junction bases numbered 12, after V lost 3 bases and J lost 2 bases. CDR3 length: 17 residues. Germline V lookup: CDR1 DFQATT, CDR2 SNEGSKA (reference sequence).

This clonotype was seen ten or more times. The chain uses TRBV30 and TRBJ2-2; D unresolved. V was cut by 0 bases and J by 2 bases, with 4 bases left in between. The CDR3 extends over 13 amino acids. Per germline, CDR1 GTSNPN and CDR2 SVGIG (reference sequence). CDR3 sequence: CAWSVHNTGELFF. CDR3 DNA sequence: TGTGCCTGGAGTGTACATAACACCGGGGAGCTGTTTTTT.

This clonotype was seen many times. This chain's CDR3 is CSNTEAFF. Written as DNA, the CDR3 is TGCAGCAACACTGAAGCTTTCTTT. The V gene is TRBV20-1, the J gene TRBJ1-1; D uncertain. The CDR3 is 8 residues long. Germline CDR1 is DFQATT and CDR2 is SNEGSKA (reference sequence).

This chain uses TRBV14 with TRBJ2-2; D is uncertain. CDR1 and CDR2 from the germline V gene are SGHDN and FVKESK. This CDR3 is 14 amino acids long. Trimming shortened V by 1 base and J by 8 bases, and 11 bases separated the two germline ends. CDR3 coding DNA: TGTGCCAGCAGCCAAGTCTCCGGGCTGGGGGAGCTGTTTTTT. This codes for CASSQVSGLGELFF.

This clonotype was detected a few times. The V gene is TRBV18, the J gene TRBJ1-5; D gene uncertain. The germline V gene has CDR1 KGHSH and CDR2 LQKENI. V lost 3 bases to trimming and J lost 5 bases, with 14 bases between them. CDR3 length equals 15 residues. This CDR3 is CASSPTPTTDQPQHF. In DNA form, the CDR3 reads TGTGCCAGCTCACCCACTCCGACAACGGATCAGCCCCAGCATTTT.

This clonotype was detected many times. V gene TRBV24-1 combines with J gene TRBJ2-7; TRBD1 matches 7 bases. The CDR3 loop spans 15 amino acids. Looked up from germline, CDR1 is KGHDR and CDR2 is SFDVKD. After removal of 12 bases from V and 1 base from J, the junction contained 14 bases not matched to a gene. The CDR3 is CAQPENGQDSYEQYF. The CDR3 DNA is TGTGCCCAGCCGGAGAACGGACAGGATTCCTACGAGCAGTACTTC.